One and the same sample provided the 29 T cell receptor beta chains below, sequenced in a study of blood T cell repertoires in COVID-19. The repertoire was sequenced with immunoSEQ multiplex PCR; TCRdb's copy has only in-frame clones and lacks some. The profile shows about 46,000 clones, over 80% of them singletons. Sequencing was performed on peripheral blood. Every receptor here comes from a human donor in a cohort sampled during active COVID-19.

V usage is TRBV19 and J usage is TRBJ1-3; TRBD1 aligns across 7 bases. The CDR3 sequence is 16 residues long. Germline V gives CDR1 LNHDA, CDR2 SQIVND (reference sequence). After removal of 7 bases from V and 3 bases from J, the junction contained 12 bases not matched to a gene. CDR3 amino acids: CASTFNPGGGGNTIYF. Here the CDR3 DNA reads TGTGCCAGTACCTTCAATCCAGGGGGAGGTGGAAACACCATATATTTT.

The chain joins TRBV6-1 to TRBJ1-5; no firm D call. Germline loops: CDR1 MNHNS, CDR2 SASEGT. Between the trimmed V and J ends, which lost 4 bases and 0 bases, there was a span of 22 bases. This CDR3 is 19 amino acids long. CDR3 bases: TGTGCCAGCAGTGTCCTAAGTCCTCGGGAGCTTGATAGCAATCAGCCCCAGCATTTT. Amino acid sequence: CASSVLSPRELDSNQPQHF.

The chain is built from TRBV9 and TRBJ2-5; 7 bases match TRBD2. The CDR3 covers 15 residues. The J segment lost 3 bases and the V segment lost 6 bases, leaving 11 bases of the junction unmatched. Germline V gene data show CDR1 as SGDLS and CDR2 as YYNGEE. CDR3: CASTFSASGKETQYF. The CDR3 nucleotides are TGTGCCAGCACCTTCTCGGCTAGCGGAAAAGAGACCCAGTACTTC.

V is TRBV3-1 (or the pseudogene TRBV3-2) and J is TRBJ2-7, with D uncertain. Germline assignment: CDR1 LGHDT and CDR2 YNNKEL (reference sequence). V lost 1 base and J 2 bases, leaving 9 bases between the germline ends. The CDR3 runs to 14 residues. CDR3 sequence (DNA): TGTGCCAGCAGCCAAGGGTACAATCCCTACGAGCAGTACTTC. This gives the protein CASSQGYNPYEQYF.

This clone was detected once. The chain employs TRBV7-2 and TRBJ2-1, with 7 nucleotides matching TRBD2. Germline-derived CDR1 and CDR2 are SGHTA and FQGNSA. V trimming: 11 bases; J trimming: 9 bases; junction bases outside the gene matches: 16. This CDR3 has 14 amino acids. The CDR3 reads CAATRGGSSLEQFF. For the CDR3, the DNA is TGTGCCGCAACAAGGGGCGGGAGCTCTCTTGAGCAGTTCTTC.

The chain carries TRBV18 and TRBJ1-3; no firm D call. Germline CDR1 KGHSH, CDR2 LQKENI. The ends were cut back, 5 bases at V and 3 bases at J, with 14 bases in the middle. This CDR3 has 15 residues. The CDR3 region has the DNA TGTGCCAGCTCATTCGGTCCGGGGAGTGGAAACACCATATATTTT. It specifies CASSFGPGSGNTIYF. Full variable domain (rest looked up from reference TRBV18 and TRBJ1-3): NAGVMQNPRHLVRRRGQEARLRCSPMKGHSHVYWYRQLPEEGLKFMVYLQKENIIDESGMPKERFSAEFPKEGPSILRIQQVVRGDSAAYFCASSFGPGSGNTIYFGEGSWLTVV.

The chain recombines TRBV12-3 or TRBV12-4 with TRBJ1-6; D call uncertain. The CDR3 spans 12 residues. V was clipped by 5 bases and J by 9 bases, with 8 bases between them. CDR3 amino acids: CASSVQFSPLHF. The DNA for the CDR3 is TGTGCCAGCAGTGTTCAGTTTTCACCCCTCCACTTT.

The chain uses TRBV5-5 and TRBJ1-2; 7 bases map to TRBD1. CDR3 size: 14 residues. The trim removed 1 base at V and 4 bases at J, leaving 4 bases unmatched. CDR1 and CDR2 (germline): SGHKS, YYEKEE (reference sequence). The CDR3 reads CASSLKGAGYGYTF. The CDR3 DNA reads as TGTGCCAGCAGCTTGAAGGGGGCAGGCTATGGCTACACCTTC. Full variable domain (missing parts from reference TRBV5-5 and TRBJ1-2): DAGVTQSPTHLIKTRGQQVTLRCSPISGHKSVSWYQQVLGQGPQFIFQYYEKEERGRGNFPDRFSARQFPNYSSELNVNALLLGDSALYLCASSLKGAGYGYTFGSGTRLTVV.

This rearrangement joins TRBV10-3 to TRBJ2-7, with a possible D match to TRBD1 (5 bases). Germline loops: CDR1 ENHRY, CDR2 SYGVKD. The length of the CDR3 is 14 residues. Trimming cost V 8 bases and J 4 bases, with 18 bases left between them. CDR3 DNA sequence: TGTGCCATCGACAAGGGGTCGAATGGTTACGAGCAGTACTTC. Protein product: CAIDKGSNGYEQYF.

This sequence joins TRBV13 and TRBJ2-7; the match to TRBD1 covers 7 bases. The CDR3 spans 15 residues. Germline loops: CDR1 PRHDT, CDR2 FYEKMQ (reference sequence). J lost 1 base, V lost 0 bases, and 3 bases had no gene match. The CDR3 coding sequence is TGTGCCAGCAGCTTAGGGACAGGGTCTTCCTACGAGCAGTACTTC. Protein sequence: CASSLGTGSSYEQYF. Using reference TRBV13 and TRBJ2-7 for the parts outside the CDR3, the full variable domain is AAGVIQSPRHLIKEKRETATLKCYPIPRHDTVYWYQQGPGQDPQFLISFYEKMQSDKGSIPDRFSAQQFSDYHSELNMSSLELGDSALYFCASSLGTGSSYEQYFGPGTRLTVT.

The V and J genes are TRBV5-5 and TRBJ1-6; a possible D gene is TRBD1 (6 bases). There are 15 residues in the CDR3. CDR1 and CDR2 from the germline V gene are SGHKS and YYEKEE (reference sequence). Trimming cost V 4 bases and J 5 bases, with 13 bases left between them. CDR3 residues: CASSKGTSDNSPLHF. The CDR3 region has the DNA TGTGCCAGCAGCAAAGGGACATCTGATAATTCACCCCTCCACTTT.

In DNA, the CDR3 is TGTGCCAGCAGCCCCCAGGGGCCCTACGAGCAGTACTTC. This sequence encodes CASSPQGPYEQYF. V is TRBV6-5 and J is TRBJ2-7; perhaps TRBD1 as D (6 bases). Germline loops: CDR1 MNHEY, CDR2 SVGAGI. Trimming took off 6 bases at V and 2 bases at J, with 11 bases between the two ends. The CDR3 spans 13 residues.

This clone was seen more than once but under ten times. The chain employs TRBV5-4 and TRBJ2-7; possible D gene TRBD1, 6 bases. The V end lost 3 bases, the J end lost 6 bases, and 16 bases lay between the germline ends. The CDR3 is 14 amino acids. Germline-derived CDR1 and CDR2 are SGHNT and YYREEE (reference sequence). The CDR3 DNA follows: TGTGCCAGCAGCTCATCACAGGGAAAGGGCGAGCAGTACTTC. Its translation is CASSSSQGKGEQYF.

The rearrangement joins TRBV19 to TRBJ2-7; 7 positions match TRBD1. The V segment lost 9 bases and the J segment 1 base; nucleotides outside the gene matches: 9. This CDR3 region has 14 residues. The germline V gene encodes CDR1 LNHDA and CDR2 SQIVND (reference sequence). The DNA of the CDR3 is TGTGCCAGCAAGGGGGACAGTACATCCTACGAGCAGTACTTC. Residues: CASKGDSTSYEQYF.

This clone showed up just once. The chain carries TRBV24-1 and TRBJ2-3; D perhaps matches TRBD2 (5 bases). The V end lost 3 bases, the J end lost 1 base, and 16 bases lay between the germline ends. The V gene's germline CDR1 is KGHDR and CDR2 SFDVKD. The CDR3 has 17 residues. For the CDR3, the DNA is TGTGCCACCAGTGATCCCTCCCCCAGCGGCGGCACAGATACGCAGTATTTT. Amino acid sequence: CATSDPSPSGGTDTQYF.

The rearrangement uses TRBV6-1 and TRBJ2-3; 9 nucleotides line up with TRBD2. Trimming at V came to 2 bases and at J to 4 bases, leaving 4 bases not matched to a gene. CDR3 size: 15 residues. From germline, CDR1 is MNHNS and CDR2 SASEGT. The CDR3 nucleotides are TGTGCCAGCAGTGAACTAGCGGGAAAGGCAGATACGCAGTATTTT. Translation gives CASSELAGKADTQYF.

Written as DNA, the CDR3 is TGTGCCAGCAGCTTAGGTCGGTCGACCTACGAGCAGTACTTC. As protein: CASSLGRSTYEQYF. V gene TRBV7-6 combines with J gene TRBJ2-7; D is ambiguous. CDR1 SGHVS and CDR2 FNYEAQ come from the germline V gene. Trimming took 1 base from V and 2 from J, leaving 9 bases between them. This CDR3 comprises 14 residues.

The chain is built from TRBV6-2 or TRBV6-3 and TRBJ2-2; tentatively, D is TRBD2 (7 bases). Germline V gene lookup returns CDR1 MNHEY and CDR2 SVGEGT. CDR3 length: 14 amino acids. Deletions cut 6 bases from V and 7 bases from J, with 15 bases between. The CDR3 here is CASSWGGVIGELFF. The CDR3, as DNA: TGTGCCAGCAGCTGGGGGGGCGTTATCGGGGAGCTGTTTTTT.

The V call is TRBV12-5, the J call TRBJ2-5; unclear D gene. Germline V gene sequence: CDR1 LGHNT, CDR2 FRNRAP. This CDR3 comprises 12 residues. V lost 1 base and J lost 5, with 5 bases in between. CDR3 bases: TGTGCTAGTGGTTTGGCGAGGGAGACCCAGTACTTC. This sequence encodes CASGLARETQYF.

In DNA form, the CDR3 reads TGTGCCAGCAGCGCCTACCTCAGGGGTACAGATACGCAGTATTTT. This codes for CASSAYLRGTDTQYF. This chain links TRBV7-2 with TRBJ2-3; D is perhaps TRBD1 (6 bases). The CDR3 runs to 15 residues. From germline, CDR1 is SGHTA and CDR2 FQGNSA. With 5 bases removed from V and 3 bases from J, the gap between germline ends came to 15 bases.

In its sample, this clone was seen once. The chain uses TRBV27 and TRBJ2-1, with D perhaps matching TRBD2 (5 bases). Trimming pared 4 bases from V and 8 bases from J, leaving 12 bases between. Germline V gene lookup returns CDR1 MNHEY and CDR2 SMNVEV (reference sequence). CDR3 length: 13 amino acids. The CDR3 loop reads CASSSGIIYEQFF. In nucleotides, the CDR3 is TGTGCCAGCAGTTCGGGAATCATCTATGAGCAGTTCTTC.

The chain carries TRBV29-1 and TRBJ1-1, with 8 bases lining up with TRBD1. The CDR3 has 13 residues. Trimming at V came to 0 bases and at J to 10 bases, leaving 7 bases not matched to a gene. Germline loops: CDR1 SQVTM, CDR2 ANQGSEA. CDR3: CSVEDWVQGGAFF. CDR3 bases: TGCAGCGTTGAAGATTGGGTACAGGGGGGAGCTTTCTTT. The full variable domain, completed using reference TRBV29-1 and TRBJ1-1, is SAVISQKPSRDICQRGTSLTIQCQVDSQVTMMFWYRQQPGQSLTLIATANQGSEATYESGFVIDKFPISRPNLTFSTLTVSNMSPEDSSIYLCSVEDWVQGGAFFGQGTRLTVV.

This chain connects TRBV6-1 to TRBJ1-5; possibly TRBD1 for D (5 bases). V lost 1 base to trimming and J lost 0 bases, with 16 bases between them. CDR3 length equals 18 residues. CDR1 and CDR2 from the germline V gene are MNHNS and SASEGT. CDR3 in DNA: TGTGCCAGCAGTGAAGGCTTGGGGGGACCTTATAGCAATCAGCCCCAGCATTTT. Amino acids: CASSEGLGGPYSNQPQHF.

The chain employs TRBV6-5 and TRBJ2-7; 8 bases agree with TRBD2. CDR3 length equals 15 residues. Unmatched junction bases numbered 11, after V lost 7 bases and J lost 3 bases. Germline CDR1 reads MNHEY; CDR2 reads SVGAGI. Written as DNA, the CDR3 is TGTGCCAGCAAGGCCTTCCGGACTAGCAGCTACGAGCAGTACTTC. It codes for CASKAFRTSSYEQYF.

The chain uses TRBV2 and TRBJ1-5; D gene ambiguous. V shed 2 bases and J shed 7 bases, with 12 bases lying between them. Germline V lookup: CDR1 SNHLY, CDR2 FYNNEI. The CDR3 extends over 14 amino acids. CDR3 protein: CASSELGGGQPQHF. The CDR3 region has the DNA TGTGCCAGCAGTGAACTGGGAGGTGGGCAGCCCCAGCATTTT.

J is TRBJ1-2 and V is TRBV6-1, with D perhaps matching TRBD1 (6 bases). Between the trimmed V and J ends, which lost 2 bases and 2 bases, there was a span of 6 bases. The length of the CDR3 is 13 residues. CDR1 is MNHNS, CDR2 SASEGT, per germline. CDR3 in DNA: TGTGCCAGCAGTGAACAGGGGAACTATGGCTACACCTTC. It encodes CASSEQGNYGYTF.

The chain uses TRBV6-4 and TRBJ2-2, with a tentative D call TRBD1 (7 bases). V gave up 5 bases and J gave up 6 bases, with 16 bases separating them. CDR1 and CDR2 from the germline V gene are MRHNA and SNTAGT. This CDR3 has 15 residues. CDR3 DNA sequence: TGTGCCAGCAGTAAGGACACAGGGGAGGCCGGGGAGCTGTTTTTT. Translating it yields CASSKDTGEAGELFF.

In DNA form, the CDR3 reads TGCGCCAGCAGTCCGGGACAGACGAACACCGGGGAGCTGTTTTTT. The encoded protein is CASSPGQTNTGELFF. The chain uses TRBV10-1 and TRBJ2-2; 7 nucleotides align to TRBD1. This CDR3 comprises 15 residues. CDR1 and CDR2 (germline): WNHNN, SYGVQD (reference sequence). Trimming cost V 5 bases and J 0 bases; bases outside gene matches: 3.

This clone was seen once. The chain joins TRBV27 to TRBJ1-5; D might be TRBD1 (6 bases). Trimming removed 3 bases at V and 4 bases at J, with 10 bases between. This CDR3 is built from 14 residues. Germline CDR1 is MNHEY and CDR2 is SMNVEV (reference sequence). Here the CDR3 DNA reads TGTGCCAGCAGTTTTGGGGGCGAAAATCAGCCCCAGCATTTT. It codes for CASSFGGENQPQHF.